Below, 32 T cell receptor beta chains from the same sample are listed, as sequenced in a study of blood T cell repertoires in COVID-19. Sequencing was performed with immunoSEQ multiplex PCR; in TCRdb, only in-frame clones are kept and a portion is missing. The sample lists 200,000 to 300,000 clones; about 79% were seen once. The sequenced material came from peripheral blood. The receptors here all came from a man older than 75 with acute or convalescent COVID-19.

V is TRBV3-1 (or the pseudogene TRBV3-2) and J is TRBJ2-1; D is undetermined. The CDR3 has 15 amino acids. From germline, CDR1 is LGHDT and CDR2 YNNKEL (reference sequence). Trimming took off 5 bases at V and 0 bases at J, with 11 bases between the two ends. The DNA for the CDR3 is TGTGCCAGCAGCTACAACCCTGGCTCCTACAATGAGCAGTTCTTC. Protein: CASSYNPGSYNEQFF.

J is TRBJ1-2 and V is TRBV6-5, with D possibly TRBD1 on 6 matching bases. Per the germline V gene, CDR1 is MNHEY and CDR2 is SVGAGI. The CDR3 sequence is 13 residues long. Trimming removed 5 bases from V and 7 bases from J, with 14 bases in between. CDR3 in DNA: TGTGCCAGCAGTCCACAGAGGGACATTGGCTACACCTTC. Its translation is CASSPQRDIGYTF.

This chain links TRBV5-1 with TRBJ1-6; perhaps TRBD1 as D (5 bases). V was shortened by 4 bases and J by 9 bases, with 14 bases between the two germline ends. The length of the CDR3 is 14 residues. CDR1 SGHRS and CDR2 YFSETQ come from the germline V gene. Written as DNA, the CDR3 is TGCGCCAGCAGCCGCGAAACAGGCGGTTCACCCCTCCACTTT. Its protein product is CASSRETGGSPLHF.

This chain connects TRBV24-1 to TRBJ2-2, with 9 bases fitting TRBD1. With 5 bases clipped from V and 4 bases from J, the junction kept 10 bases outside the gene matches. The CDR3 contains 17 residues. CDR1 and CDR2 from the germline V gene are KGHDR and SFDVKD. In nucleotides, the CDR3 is TGTGCCACCAGTGCCGCTCTAGGGACAGGGTCCACCGGGGAGCTGTTTTTT. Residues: CATSAALGTGSTGELFF.

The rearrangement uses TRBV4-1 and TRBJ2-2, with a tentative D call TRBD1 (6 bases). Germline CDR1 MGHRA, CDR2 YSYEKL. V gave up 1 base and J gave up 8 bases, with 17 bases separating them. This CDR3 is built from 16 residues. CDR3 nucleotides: TGCGCCAGCAGCCAAGTCCATGGCAGGGGTAAAGGGGAGCTGTTTTTT. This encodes CASSQVHGRGKGELFF.

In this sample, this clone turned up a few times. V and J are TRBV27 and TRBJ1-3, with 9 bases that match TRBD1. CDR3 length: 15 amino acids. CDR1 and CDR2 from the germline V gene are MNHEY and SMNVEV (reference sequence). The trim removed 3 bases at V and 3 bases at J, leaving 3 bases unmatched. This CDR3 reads CASSLGQGGGNTIYF. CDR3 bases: TGTGCCAGCAGTTTGGGACAGGGCGGTGGAAACACCATATATTTT.

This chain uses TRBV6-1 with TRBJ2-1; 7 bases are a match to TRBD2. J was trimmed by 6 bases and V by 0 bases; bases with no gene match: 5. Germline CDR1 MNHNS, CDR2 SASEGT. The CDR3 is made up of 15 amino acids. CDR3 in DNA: TGTGCCAGCAGTGAAGCGCTCGGGGGGAGCAATGAGCAGTTCTTC. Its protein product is CASSEALGGSNEQFF.

Here the CDR3 reads CASSFGTLLSYEQYF. In DNA, the CDR3 is TGCGCCAGCAGCTTTGGGACACTCCTCTCCTACGAGCAGTACTTC. The V call is TRBV5-1, the J call TRBJ2-7; possible D gene TRBD1, 6 bases. The CDR3 contains 15 residues. CDR1 and CDR2 (germline): SGHRS, YFSETQ. V lost 2 bases, J lost 0 bases, and 12 bases lay in between.

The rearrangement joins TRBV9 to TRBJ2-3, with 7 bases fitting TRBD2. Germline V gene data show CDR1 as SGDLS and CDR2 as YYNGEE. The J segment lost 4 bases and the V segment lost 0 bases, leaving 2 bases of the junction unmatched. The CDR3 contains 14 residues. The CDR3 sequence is CASSVGGRADTQYF. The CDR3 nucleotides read TGTGCCAGCAGCGTAGGGGGGAGGGCAGATACGCAGTATTTT.

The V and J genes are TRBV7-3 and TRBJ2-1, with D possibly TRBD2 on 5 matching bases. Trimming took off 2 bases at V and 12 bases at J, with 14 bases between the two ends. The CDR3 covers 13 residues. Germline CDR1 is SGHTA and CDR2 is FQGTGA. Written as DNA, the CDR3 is TGTGCCAGCAGCTTATACGAGGGCTCTGCGCAGTTCTTC. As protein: CASSLYEGSAQFF.

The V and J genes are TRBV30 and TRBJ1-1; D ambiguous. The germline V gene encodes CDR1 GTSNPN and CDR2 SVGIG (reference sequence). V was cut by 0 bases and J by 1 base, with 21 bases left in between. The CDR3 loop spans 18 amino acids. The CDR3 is CAWSVISRRGSTNTEAFF. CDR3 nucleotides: TGTGCCTGGAGTGTAATCTCCCGGCGCGGGTCTACGAACACTGAAGCTTTCTTT.

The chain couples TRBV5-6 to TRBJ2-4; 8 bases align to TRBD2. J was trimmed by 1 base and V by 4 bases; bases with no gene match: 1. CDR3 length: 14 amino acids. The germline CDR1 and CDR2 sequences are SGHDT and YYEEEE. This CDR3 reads CASSPGGAKNIQYF. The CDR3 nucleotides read TGTGCCAGCAGCCCGGGAGGGGCCAAAAACATTCAGTACTTC.

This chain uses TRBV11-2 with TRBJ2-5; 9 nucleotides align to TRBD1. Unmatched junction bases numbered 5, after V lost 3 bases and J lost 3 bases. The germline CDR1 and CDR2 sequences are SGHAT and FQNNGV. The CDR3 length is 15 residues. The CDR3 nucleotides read TGTGCCAGCAGCTTTTCTGGGACAGGGAAAGAGACCCAGTACTTC. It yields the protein CASSFSGTGKETQYF.

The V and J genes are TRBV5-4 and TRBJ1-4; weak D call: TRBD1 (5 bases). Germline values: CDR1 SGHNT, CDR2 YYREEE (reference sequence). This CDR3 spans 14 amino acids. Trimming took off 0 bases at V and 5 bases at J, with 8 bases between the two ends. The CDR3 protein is CASSLDGGNEKLFF. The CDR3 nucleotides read TGTGCCAGCAGCTTGGACGGGGGGAATGAAAAACTGTTTTTT.

The CDR3 coding sequence is TGTGCCAGCTCCCAGAGACAGGCGAACACCGGGGAGCTGTTTTTT. Its protein is CASSQRQANTGELFF. The chain employs TRBV18 and TRBJ2-2; perhaps TRBD1 as D (6 bases). Trimming cost V 6 bases and J 0 bases, with 11 bases left between them. The CDR3 sequence is 15 residues long. CDR1 and CDR2 (germline): KGHSH, LQKENI.

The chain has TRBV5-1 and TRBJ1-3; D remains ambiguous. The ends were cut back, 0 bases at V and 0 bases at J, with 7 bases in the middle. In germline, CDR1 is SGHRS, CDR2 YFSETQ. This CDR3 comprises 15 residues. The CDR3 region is CASSLALSSGNTIYF. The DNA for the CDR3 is TGCGCCAGCAGCTTGGCCTTGAGCTCTGGAAACACCATATATTTT.

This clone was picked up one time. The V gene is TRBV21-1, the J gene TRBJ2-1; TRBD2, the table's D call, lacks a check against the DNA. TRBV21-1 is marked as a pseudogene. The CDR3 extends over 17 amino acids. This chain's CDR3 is CASSPRPPGNPCQRQFF. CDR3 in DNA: TGTGCCAGCAGCCCCCGACCCCCGGGTAATCCCTGTCAAAGGCAGTTCTTC.

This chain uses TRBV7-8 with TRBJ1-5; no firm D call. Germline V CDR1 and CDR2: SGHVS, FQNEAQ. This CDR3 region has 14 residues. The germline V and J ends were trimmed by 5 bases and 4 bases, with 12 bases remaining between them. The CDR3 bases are TGTGCCAGCAGCAAAAACTCATTTAATCAGCCCCAGCATTTT. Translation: CASSKNSFNQPQHF.

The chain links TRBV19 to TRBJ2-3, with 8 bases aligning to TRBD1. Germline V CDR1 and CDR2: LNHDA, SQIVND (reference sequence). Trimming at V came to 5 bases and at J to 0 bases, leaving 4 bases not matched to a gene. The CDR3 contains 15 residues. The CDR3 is CASSPTGASTDTQYF. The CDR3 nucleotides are TGTGCCAGTAGTCCGACAGGGGCTAGCACAGATACGCAGTATTTT.

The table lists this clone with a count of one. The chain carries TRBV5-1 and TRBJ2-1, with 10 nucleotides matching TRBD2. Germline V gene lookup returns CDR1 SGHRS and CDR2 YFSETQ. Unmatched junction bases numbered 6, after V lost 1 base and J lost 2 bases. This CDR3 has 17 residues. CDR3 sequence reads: CASSLTWTSGTYNEQFF. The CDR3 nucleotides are TGCGCCAGCAGCTTGACTTGGACTAGCGGTACCTACAATGAGCAGTTCTTC.

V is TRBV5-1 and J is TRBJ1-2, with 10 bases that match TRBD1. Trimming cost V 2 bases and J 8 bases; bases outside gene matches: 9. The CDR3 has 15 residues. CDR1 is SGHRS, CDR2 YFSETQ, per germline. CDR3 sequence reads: CASSFEPGQGFGYTF. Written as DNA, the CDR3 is TGCGCCAGCAGCTTTGAACCGGGACAGGGGTTCGGCTACACCTTC.

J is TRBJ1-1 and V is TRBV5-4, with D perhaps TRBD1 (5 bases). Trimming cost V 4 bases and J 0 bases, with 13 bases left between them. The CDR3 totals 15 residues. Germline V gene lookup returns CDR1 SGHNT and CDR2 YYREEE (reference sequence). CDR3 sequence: CASSPGGAMNTEAFF. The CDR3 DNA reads TGTGCCAGCAGCCCGGGGGGTGCGATGAACACTGAAGCTTTCTTT.

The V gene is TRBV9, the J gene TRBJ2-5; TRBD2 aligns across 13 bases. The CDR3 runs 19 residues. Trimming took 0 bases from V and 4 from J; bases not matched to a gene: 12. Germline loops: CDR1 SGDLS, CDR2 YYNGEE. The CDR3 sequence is CASSVGIGLAGERGETQYF. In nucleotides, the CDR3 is TGTGCCAGCAGCGTAGGTATCGGACTAGCGGGAGAAAGAGGAGAGACCCAGTACTTC.

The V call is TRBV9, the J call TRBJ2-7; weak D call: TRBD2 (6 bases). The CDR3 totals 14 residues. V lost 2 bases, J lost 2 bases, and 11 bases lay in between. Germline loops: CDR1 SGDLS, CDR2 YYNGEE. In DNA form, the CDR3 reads TGTGCCAGCAGCGTGGGGACTTTTGCCTACGAGCAGTACTTC. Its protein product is CASSVGTFAYEQYF.

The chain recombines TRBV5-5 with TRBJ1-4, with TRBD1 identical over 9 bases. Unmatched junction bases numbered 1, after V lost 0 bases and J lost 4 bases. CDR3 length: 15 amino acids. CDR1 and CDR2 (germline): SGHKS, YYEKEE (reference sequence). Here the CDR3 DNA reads TGTGCCAGCAGCTTGGAGGGACAGGGTAATGAAAAACTGTTTTTT. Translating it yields CASSLEGQGNEKLFF.

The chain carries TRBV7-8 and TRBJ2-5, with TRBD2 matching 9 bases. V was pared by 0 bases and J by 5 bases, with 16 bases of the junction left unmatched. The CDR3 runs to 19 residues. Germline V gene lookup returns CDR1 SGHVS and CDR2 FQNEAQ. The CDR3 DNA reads TGTGCCAGCAGCTTAGCGCGTTTTAGCGGGAGTGGAGGTTTGGAGACCCAGTACTTC. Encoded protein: CASSLARFSGSGGLETQYF.

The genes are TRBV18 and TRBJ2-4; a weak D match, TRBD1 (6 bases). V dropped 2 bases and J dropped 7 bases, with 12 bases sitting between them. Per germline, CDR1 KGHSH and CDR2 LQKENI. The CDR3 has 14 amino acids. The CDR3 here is CASSPGQGSNIQYF. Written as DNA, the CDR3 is TGTGCCAGCTCACCAGGGCAGGGGTCCAACATTCAGTACTTC.

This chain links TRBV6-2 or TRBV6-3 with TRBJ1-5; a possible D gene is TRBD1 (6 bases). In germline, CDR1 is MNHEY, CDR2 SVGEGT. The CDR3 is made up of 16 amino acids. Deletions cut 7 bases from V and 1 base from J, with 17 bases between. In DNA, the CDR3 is TGTGCCAGCACCCCCCGAGGGGGGGTGAGCAATCAGCCCCAGCATTTT. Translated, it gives CASTPRGGVSNQPQHF.

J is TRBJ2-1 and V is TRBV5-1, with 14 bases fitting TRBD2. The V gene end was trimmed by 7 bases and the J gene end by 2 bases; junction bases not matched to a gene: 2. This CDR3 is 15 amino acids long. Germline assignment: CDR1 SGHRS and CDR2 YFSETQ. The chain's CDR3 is CASRLAGGPYNEQFF. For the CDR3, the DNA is TGCGCCAGCCGACTAGCGGGAGGGCCCTACAATGAGCAGTTCTTC.

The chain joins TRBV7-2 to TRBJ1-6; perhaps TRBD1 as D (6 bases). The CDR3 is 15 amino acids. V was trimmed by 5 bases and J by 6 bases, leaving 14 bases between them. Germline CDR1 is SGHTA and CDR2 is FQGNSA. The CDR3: CASSPQQGINSPLHF. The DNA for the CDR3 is TGTGCCAGCAGCCCCCAGCAGGGGATTAATTCACCCCTCCACTTT. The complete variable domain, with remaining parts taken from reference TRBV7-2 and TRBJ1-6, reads GAGVSQSPSNKVTEKGKDVELRCDPISGHTALYWYRQSLGQGLEFLIYFQGNSAPDKSGLPSDRFSAERTGGSVSTLTIQRTQQEDSAVYLCASSPQQGINSPLHFGNGTRLTVT.

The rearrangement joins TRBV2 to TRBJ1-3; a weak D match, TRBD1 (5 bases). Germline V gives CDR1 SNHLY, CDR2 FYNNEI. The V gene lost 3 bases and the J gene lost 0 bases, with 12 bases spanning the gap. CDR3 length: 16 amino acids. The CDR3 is CASSEVQGISGNTIYF. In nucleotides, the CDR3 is TGTGCCAGCAGTGAGGTTCAGGGAATCTCTGGAAACACCATATATTTT.

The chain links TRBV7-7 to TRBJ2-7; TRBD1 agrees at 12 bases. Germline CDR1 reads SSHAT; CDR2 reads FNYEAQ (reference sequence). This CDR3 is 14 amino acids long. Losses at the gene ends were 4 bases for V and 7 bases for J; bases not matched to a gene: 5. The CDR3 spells CASSSGQGAIEQYF. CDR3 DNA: TGTGCCAGCAGCTCGGGACAGGGGGCGATTGAGCAGTACTTC.